What follows are 18 T cell receptor beta chains derived from one specimen sequenced in a study of cytomegalovirus exposure and HLA in healthy donors. With 60 Vbeta and 13 Jbeta primers, the PCR was carried out. The method was immunoSEQ multiplex PCR; TCRdb's version includes in-frame clones alone and lacks a portion of them. The table has around 85,000 clones, over 70% seen once. The sequenced sample consisted of PBMCs. Receptor source: a woman between 45 and 60 years old in good health and CMV-seropositive.

The rearrangement links TRBV9 to TRBJ2-3; 11 bases are shared with TRBD2. Trimming took 0 bases from V and 5 from J; bases not matched to a gene: 8. The V gene's germline CDR1 is SGDLS and CDR2 YYNGEE. The CDR3 is 17 amino acids. The CDR3 DNA sequence: TGTGCCAGCAGCGTAGGAGATAGCGGGGGGGCCGGAGATACGCAGTATTTT. It specifies CASSVGDSGGAGDTQYF.

This clone was seen a few times. The chain combines TRBV11-2 with TRBJ2-3; perhaps TRBD2 as D (5 bases). CDR3 length: 17 amino acids. Trimming took 5 bases from V and 4 from J, leaving 22 bases between them. Germline lookup yields CDR1 SGHAT and CDR2 FQNNGV. The CDR3 protein is CASSASPGWVGADTQYF. In DNA, the CDR3 is TGTGCCAGCAGCGCCTCTCCTGGGTGGGTGGGAGCAGATACGCAGTATTTT.

The V call is TRBV7-8, the J call TRBJ2-1, with D possibly being TRBD1 (5 bases). Deletions cut 2 bases from V and 4 bases from J, with 6 bases between. There are 13 residues in the CDR3. Looked up from germline, CDR1 is SGHVS and CDR2 is FQNEAQ. CDR3: CASSLRGYNEQFF. In DNA, the CDR3 is TGTGCCAGCAGCTTAAGGGGATACAATGAGCAGTTCTTC. Complete variable domain (other parts from reference TRBV7-8 and TRBJ2-1): GAGVSQSPRYKVAKRGQDVALRCDPISGHVSLFWYQQALGQGPEFLTYFQNEAQLDKSGLPSDRFFAERPEGSVSTLKIQRTQQEDSAVYLCASSLRGYNEQFFGPGTRLTVL.

Only a few counts were recorded for this clone. The rearrangement links TRBV7-9 to TRBJ1-1; maybe TRBD1 (6 bases). V was pared by 5 bases and J by 4 bases, with 20 bases between. The CDR3 extends over 16 amino acids. Looked up from germline, CDR1 is SEHNR and CDR2 is FQNEAQ (reference sequence). The CDR3 spells CASSPPRGALVTEAFF. CDR3 DNA: TGTGCCAGCAGCCCTCCCCGGGGGGCTCTGGTCACTGAAGCTTTCTTT.

V is TRBV30 and J is TRBJ1-1; TRBD1 aligns across 10 bases. CDR3 length: 10 residues. Germline V gene lookup returns CDR1 GTSNPN and CDR2 SVGIG (reference sequence). V lost 8 bases, J lost 11 bases, and 5 bases stayed unmatched. Here the CDR3 reads CAQGGQGAFF. For the CDR3, the DNA is TGTGCCCAGGGGGGACAGGGGGCTTTCTTT. Full variable domain (outside the CDR3, taken from reference TRBV30 and TRBJ1-1): SQTIHQWPATLVQPVGSPLSLECTVEGTSNPNLYWYRQAAGRGLQLLFYSVGIGQISSEVPQNLSASRPQDRQFILSSKKLLLSDSGFYLCAQGGQGAFFGQGTRLTVV.

J is TRBJ1-1 and V is TRBV19, with D perhaps TRBD1 (6 bases). V dropped 3 bases and J dropped 4 bases, with 18 bases sitting between them. CDR1 and CDR2 from the germline V gene are LNHDA and SQIVND (reference sequence). The CDR3 runs to 16 residues. CDR3 sequence (DNA): TGTGCCAGTAGTATCCTGGGGAACAGGGTGGCCACTGAAGCTTTCTTT. It translates to CASSILGNRVATEAFF.

The chain is built from TRBV5-6 and TRBJ2-5; 7 nucleotides agree with TRBD2. Gene TRBJ2-7 matches the end of the DNA better, so the J call may be wrong. CDR1 and CDR2 from the germline V gene are SGHDT and YYEEEE. The CDR3 covers 13 residues. CDR3 nucleotide sequence: TGTGCCAGCAGCTTGGGGGGGGGCTACGAGCAGTACTTC. Protein product: CASSLGGGYEQYF.

This clone was recorded a few times. This chain links TRBV11-3 with TRBJ1-5; weak D call: TRBD1 (5 bases). Germline assignment: CDR1 SGHNT and CDR2 YENEEA. Trimming took 5 bases from V and 2 from J, leaving 13 bases between them. The CDR3 runs to 15 residues. The CDR3 loop reads CASSPGSGGNQPQHF. CDR3 nucleotides: TGTGCCAGCAGCCCAGGGTCCGGAGGCAATCAGCCCCAGCATTTT.

The chain couples TRBV7-2 to TRBJ1-2, with D maybe TRBD1 (6 bases). Germline lookup yields CDR1 SGHTA and CDR2 FQGNSA. V dropped 7 bases and J dropped 3 bases, with 15 bases sitting between them. The CDR3 covers 14 residues. CDR3 coding DNA: TGTGCCAGCACCACAGGGTTTCCGGACTATGGCTACACCTTC. Translating it yields CASTTGFPDYGYTF.

This chain connects TRBV5-4 to TRBJ2-5; 7 nucleotides line up with TRBD1. The germline V gene has CDR1 SGHNT and CDR2 YYREEE (reference sequence). J was trimmed by 5 bases and V by 0 bases; bases with no gene match: 7. The CDR3 sequence is 15 residues long. CDR3 sequence (DNA): TGTGCCAGCAGCTTGGTGTGGGACAGCTATGAGACCCAGTACTTC. Translated: CASSLVWDSYETQYF.

The chain carries TRBV5-4 and TRBJ2-5; D uncertain. The germline V gene has CDR1 SGHNT and CDR2 YYREEE (reference sequence). With 0 bases removed from V and 4 bases from J, the gap between germline ends came to 7 bases. The CDR3 sequence is 13 residues long. CDR3 bases: TGTGCCAGCAGCTTGGTCGGAGCAGAGACCCAGTACTTC. Translation gives CASSLVGAETQYF.

The count of this clone is one. V is TRBV5-4 and J is TRBJ1-3; D gene unclear. Trimming removed 4 bases at V and 0 bases at J, with 14 bases between. Germline CDR1 and CDR2: SGHNT and YYREEE (reference sequence). The CDR3 is 16 residues long. CDR3 sequence (DNA): TGTGCCAGCAGCCGAGAATACAGTCTCTCTGGAAACACCATATATTTT. Protein product: CASSREYSLSGNTIYF.

V usage is TRBV10-3 and J usage is TRBJ2-1; 8 bases align to TRBD2. The germline V gene encodes CDR1 ENHRY and CDR2 SYGVKD. J gave up 8 bases and V 8 bases, and 14 bases lay outside the gene matches. This CDR3 comprises 15 residues. The CDR3 sequence is CAIGVPGRAGDEQFF. The CDR3 DNA sequence: TGTGCCATCGGGGTTCCGGGCCGAGCGGGAGATGAGCAGTTCTTC.

The rearrangement joins TRBV6-1 to TRBJ2-7; TRBD1 matches 7 bases. CDR1 is MNHNS, CDR2 SASEGT, per germline. With 8 bases clipped from V and 7 bases from J, the junction kept 14 bases outside the gene matches. The CDR3 totals 14 residues. CDR3: CASSGQSPMGEQYV. DNA of the CDR3: TGTGCCAGCTCGGGACAGTCTCCGATGGGGGAGCAGTACGTC.

This clone was counted only a few times. This rearrangement joins TRBV6-5 to TRBJ2-7; D not certain. Trimming pared 6 bases from V and 12 bases from J, leaving 21 bases between. The CDR3 covers 13 residues. Per germline, CDR1 MNHEY and CDR2 SVGAGI. DNA for the CDR3: TGTGCCAGCAGACCTCATGACCAGGAACGGTGGTACTTC. This gives the protein CASRPHDQERWYF.

This rearrangement joins TRBV7-3 to TRBJ2-1; TRBD2 matches at 12 bases. CDR1 is SGHTA, CDR2 FQGTGA, per germline. This CDR3 is 15 amino acids long. Trimming cost V 4 bases and J 4 bases; bases outside gene matches: 2. CDR3 DNA sequence: TGTGCCAGCAGCTCTAGCGGGGGGGTTTACAATGAGCAGTTCTTC. Its translation is CASSSSGGVYNEQFF. Full variable domain (rest looked up from reference TRBV7-3 and TRBJ2-1): GAGVSQTPSNKVTEKGKYVELRCDPISGHTALYWYRQSLGQGPEFLIYFQGTGAADDSGLPNDRFFAVRPEGSVSTLKIQRTERGDSAVYLCASSSSGGVYNEQFFGPGTRLTVL.

The rearrangement joins TRBV19 to TRBJ2-5; D might be TRBD2 (5 bases). Germline V CDR1 and CDR2: LNHDA, SQIVND (reference sequence). The ends were cut back, 1 base at V and 4 bases at J, with 19 bases in the middle. The CDR3 covers 17 residues. The DNA for the CDR3 is TGTGCCAGTAGTATAGTCGCTTCATCGGCGGGCATAGAGACCCAGTACTTC. It encodes CASSIVASSAGIETQYF.

By sample fraction, this clone is medium-sized. In DNA, the CDR3 is TGCGCCAGCAGGGAGGAGAACGGGGAGCTGTTTTTT. Its protein is CASREENGELFF. The chain combines TRBV5-1 with TRBJ2-2; D is possibly TRBD2 (5 bases). CDR1 SGHRS and CDR2 YFSETQ come from the germline V gene. CDR3 length equals 12 residues. V was pared by 5 bases and J by 7 bases, with 9 bases between.